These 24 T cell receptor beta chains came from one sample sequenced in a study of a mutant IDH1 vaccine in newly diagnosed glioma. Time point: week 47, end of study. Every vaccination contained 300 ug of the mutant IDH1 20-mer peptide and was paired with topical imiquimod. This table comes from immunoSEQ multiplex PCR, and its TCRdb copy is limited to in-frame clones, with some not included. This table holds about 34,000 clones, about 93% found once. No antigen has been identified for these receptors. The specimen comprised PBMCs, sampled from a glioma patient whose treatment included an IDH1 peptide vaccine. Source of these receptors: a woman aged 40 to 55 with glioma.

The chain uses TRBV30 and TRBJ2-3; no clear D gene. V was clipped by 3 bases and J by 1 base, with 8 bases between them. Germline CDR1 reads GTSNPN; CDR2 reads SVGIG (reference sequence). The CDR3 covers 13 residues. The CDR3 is CAWRWTGTDTQYF. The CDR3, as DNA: TGTGCCTGGAGGTGGACGGGCACAGATACGCAGTATTTT.

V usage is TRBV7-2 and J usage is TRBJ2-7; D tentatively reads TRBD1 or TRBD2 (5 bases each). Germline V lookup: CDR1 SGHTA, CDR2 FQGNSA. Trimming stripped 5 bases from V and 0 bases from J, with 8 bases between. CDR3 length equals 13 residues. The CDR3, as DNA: TGTGCCAGCAGCCGGGACCGCTCCTACGAGCAGTACTTC. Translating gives CASSRDRSYEQYF.

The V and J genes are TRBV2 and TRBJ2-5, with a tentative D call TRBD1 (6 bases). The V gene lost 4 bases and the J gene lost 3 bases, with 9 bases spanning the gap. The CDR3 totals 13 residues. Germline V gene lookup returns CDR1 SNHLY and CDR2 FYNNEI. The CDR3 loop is CASSGTDKETQYF. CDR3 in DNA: TGTGCCAGCAGTGGGACAGACAAAGAGACCCAGTACTTC.

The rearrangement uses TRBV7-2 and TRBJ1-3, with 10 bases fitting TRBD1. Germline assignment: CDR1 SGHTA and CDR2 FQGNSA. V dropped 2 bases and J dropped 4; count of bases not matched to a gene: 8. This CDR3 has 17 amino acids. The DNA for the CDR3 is TGTGCCAGCAGCTTACCACCGGGACAGGGGTCCGGAAACACCATATATTTT. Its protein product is CASSLPPGQGSGNTIYF.

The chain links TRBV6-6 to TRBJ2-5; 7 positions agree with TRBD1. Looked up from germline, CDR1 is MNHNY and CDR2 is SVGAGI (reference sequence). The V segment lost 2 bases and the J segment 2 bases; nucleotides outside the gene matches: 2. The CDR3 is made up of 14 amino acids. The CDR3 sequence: CASSYLGQQETQYF. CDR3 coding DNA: TGTGCCAGCAGTTACCTGGGACAGCAAGAGACCCAGTACTTC.

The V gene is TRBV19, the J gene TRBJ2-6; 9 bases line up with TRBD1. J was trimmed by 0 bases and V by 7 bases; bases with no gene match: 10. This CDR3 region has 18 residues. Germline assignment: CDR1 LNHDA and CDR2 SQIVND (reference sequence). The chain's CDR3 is CASNRGDRAPSGANVLTF. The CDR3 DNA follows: TGTGCCAGTAATCGGGGGGACAGGGCTCCCTCTGGGGCCAACGTCCTGACTTTC.

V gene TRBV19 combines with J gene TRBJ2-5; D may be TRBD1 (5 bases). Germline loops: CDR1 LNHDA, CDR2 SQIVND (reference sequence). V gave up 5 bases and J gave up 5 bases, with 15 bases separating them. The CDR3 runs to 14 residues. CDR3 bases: TGTGCCAGTAGTTCAAGGCAGGGAAGGGAGACCCAGTACTTC. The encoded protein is CASSSRQGRETQYF.

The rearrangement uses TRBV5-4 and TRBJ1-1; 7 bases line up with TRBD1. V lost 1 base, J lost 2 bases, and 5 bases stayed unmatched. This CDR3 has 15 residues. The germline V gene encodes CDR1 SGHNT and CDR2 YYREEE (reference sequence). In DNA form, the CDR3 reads TGTGCCAGCAGCTTGCCGGGACAGCTTAACACTGAAGCTTTCTTT. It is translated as CASSLPGQLNTEAFF.

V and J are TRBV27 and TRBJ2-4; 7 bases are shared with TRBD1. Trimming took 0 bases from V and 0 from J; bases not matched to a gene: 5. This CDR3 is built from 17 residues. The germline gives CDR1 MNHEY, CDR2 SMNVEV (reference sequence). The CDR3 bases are TGTGCCAGCAGTTTATCTACGGGACAGCTAGCCAAAAACATTCAGTACTTC. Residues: CASSLSTGQLAKNIQYF.

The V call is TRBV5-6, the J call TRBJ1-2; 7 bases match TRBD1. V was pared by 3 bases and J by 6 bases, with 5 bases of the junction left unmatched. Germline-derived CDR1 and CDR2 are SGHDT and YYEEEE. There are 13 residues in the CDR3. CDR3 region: CASSSTGVHGYTF. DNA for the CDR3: TGTGCCAGCAGCTCAACAGGGGTTCATGGCTACACCTTC.

CDR3 protein: CASSLSRALRDEQFF. The DNA for the CDR3 is TGTGCCAGCAGCTTGTCTAGGGCCTTAAGGGATGAGCAGTTCTTC. This rearrangement joins TRBV5-4 to TRBJ2-1; no clear D. This CDR3 contains 15 residues. Trimming left V 1 base short and J 8 bases short, with 16 bases between. Germline values: CDR1 SGHNT, CDR2 YYREEE (reference sequence).

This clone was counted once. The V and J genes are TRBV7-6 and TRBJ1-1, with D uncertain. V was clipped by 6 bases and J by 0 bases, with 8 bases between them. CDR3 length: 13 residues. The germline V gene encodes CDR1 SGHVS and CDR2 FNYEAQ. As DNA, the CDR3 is TGTGCCAGCAGACCCACAGTGAACACTGAAGCTTTCTTT. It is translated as CASRPTVNTEAFF.

The CDR3 nucleotides read TGTGCCACACGGGGAACTGGGGCCAACGTCCTGACTTTC. It specifies CATRGTGANVLTF. The chain is built from TRBV13 and TRBJ2-6; maybe TRBD2 (5 bases). CDR1 PRHDT and CDR2 FYEKMQ come from the germline V gene (reference sequence). The germline V and J ends were trimmed by 10 bases and 2 bases, with 9 bases remaining between them. This CDR3 is built from 13 residues.

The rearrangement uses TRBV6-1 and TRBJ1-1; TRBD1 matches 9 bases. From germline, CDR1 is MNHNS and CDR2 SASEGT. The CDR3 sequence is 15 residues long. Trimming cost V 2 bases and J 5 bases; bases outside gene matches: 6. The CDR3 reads CASSEQQGAETEAFF. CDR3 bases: TGTGCCAGCAGTGAACAACAGGGGGCTGAGACTGAAGCTTTCTTT.

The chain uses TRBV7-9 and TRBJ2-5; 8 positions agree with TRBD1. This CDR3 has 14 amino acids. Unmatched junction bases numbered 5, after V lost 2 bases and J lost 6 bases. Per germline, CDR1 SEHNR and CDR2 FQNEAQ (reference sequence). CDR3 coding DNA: TGTGCCAGCAGCTTACCAGGGGGCTGGAAGACCCAGTACTTC. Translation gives CASSLPGGWKTQYF. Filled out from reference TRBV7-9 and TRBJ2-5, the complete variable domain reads DTGVSQNPRHKITKRGQNVTFRCDPISEHNRLYWYRQTLGQGPEFLTYFQNEAQLEKSRLLSDRFSAERPKGSFSTLEIQRTEQGDSAMYLCASSLPGGWKTQYFGPGTRLLVL.

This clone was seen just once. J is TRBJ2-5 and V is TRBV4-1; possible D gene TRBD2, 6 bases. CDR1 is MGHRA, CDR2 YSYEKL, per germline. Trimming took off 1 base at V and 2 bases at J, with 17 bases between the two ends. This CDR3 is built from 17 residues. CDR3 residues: CASSQVAGRLQQETQYF. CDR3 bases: TGCGCCAGCAGCCAAGTCGCAGGGAGGCTACAACAAGAGACCCAGTACTTC.

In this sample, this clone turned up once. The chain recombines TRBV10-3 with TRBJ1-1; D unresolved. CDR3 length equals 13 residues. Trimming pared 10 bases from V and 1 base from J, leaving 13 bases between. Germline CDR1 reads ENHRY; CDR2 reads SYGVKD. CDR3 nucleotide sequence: TGTGCCACCGGACGGTTTGAGAACACTGAAGCTTTCTTT. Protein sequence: CATGRFENTEAFF.

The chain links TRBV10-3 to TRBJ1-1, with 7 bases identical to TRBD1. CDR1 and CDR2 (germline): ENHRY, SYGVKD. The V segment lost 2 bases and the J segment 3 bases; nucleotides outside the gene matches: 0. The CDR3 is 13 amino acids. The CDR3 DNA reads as TGTGCCATCAGTGAGGACAGGGACACTGAAGCTTTCTTT. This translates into CAISEDRDTEAFF.

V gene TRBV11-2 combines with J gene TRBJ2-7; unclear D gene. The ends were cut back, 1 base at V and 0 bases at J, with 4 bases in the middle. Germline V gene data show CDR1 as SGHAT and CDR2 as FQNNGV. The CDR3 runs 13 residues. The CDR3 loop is CASSLVGSYEQYF. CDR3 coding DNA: TGTGCCAGCAGCTTAGTGGGCTCCTACGAGCAGTACTTC.

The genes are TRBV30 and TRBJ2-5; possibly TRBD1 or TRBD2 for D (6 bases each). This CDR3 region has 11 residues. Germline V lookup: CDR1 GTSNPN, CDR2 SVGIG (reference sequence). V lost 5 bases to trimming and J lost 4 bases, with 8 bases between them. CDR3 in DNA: TGTGCCTGGGAGGGGGGAGAGACCCAGTACTTC. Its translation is CAWEGGETQYF.

The CDR3 DNA is TGTGCCAGCAGTTTGTACGCCTCTCAGTACGAGCAGTACTTC. It encodes CASSLYASQYEQYF. The rearrangement uses TRBV27 and TRBJ2-7; D is unclear. With 3 bases removed from V and 4 bases from J, the gap between germline ends came to 13 bases. Germline V gene lookup returns CDR1 MNHEY and CDR2 SMNVEV (reference sequence). The CDR3 spans 14 residues.

The CDR3 loop is CAISDFYEQYF. The CDR3 nucleotides read TGTGCCATCAGTGATTTTTACGAGCAGTACTTC. V gene TRBV10-3 combines with J gene TRBJ2-7; D is unclear. Looked up from germline, CDR1 is ENHRY and CDR2 is SYGVKD. There are 11 residues in the CDR3. With 3 bases removed from V and 4 bases from J, the gap between germline ends came to 4 bases.

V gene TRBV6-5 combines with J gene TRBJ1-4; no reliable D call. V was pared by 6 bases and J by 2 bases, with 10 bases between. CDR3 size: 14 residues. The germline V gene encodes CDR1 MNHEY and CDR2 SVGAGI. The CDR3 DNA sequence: TGTGCCAGCAGAACGAGGAGGACTAATGAAAAACTGTTTTTT. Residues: CASRTRRTNEKLFF.

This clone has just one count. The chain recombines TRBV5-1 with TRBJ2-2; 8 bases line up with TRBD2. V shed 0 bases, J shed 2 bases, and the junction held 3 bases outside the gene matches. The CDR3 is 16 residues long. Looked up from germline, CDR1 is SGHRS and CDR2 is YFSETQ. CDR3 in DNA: TGCGCCAGCAGCTTGGTCGTAGCGGGAAACACCGGGGAGCTGTTTTTT. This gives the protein CASSLVVAGNTGELFF.